This T cell receptor beta chain was obtained from a study of CD4 T cells in relation to SARS-CoV-2 and coronaviruses. About the research overall: TCR beta CDR3s were sequenced after roughly ten-day antigen culture of PBMCs. Controls used an HIV-1 Nef peptide pool or no peptide.

The unexposed donors gave CD4+ T cells in 2011-2018, prior to COVID-19. CD4+ T cells were isolated from the cells after 10 days of culture. About this clone: Its specificity is unknown.

This CDR3 is built from 14 residues. The germline CDR1 and CDR2 sequences are SGHRS and YFSETQ. Trimming stripped 3 bases from V and 5 bases from J, with 11 bases between. Repertoires were generated with immunoSEQ multiplex PCR, while TCRdb's copy carries only in-frame clones and drops some. This sample has just over 25,000 clones, with about 70% found just once. The rearrangement uses TRBV5-1 and TRBJ2-2, with a tentative D call TRBD1 (6 bases). The sample consisted of CD4+ T cells from PBMCs, cultured in vitro. This TCR derives from a human donor in good health. CDR3 protein: CASSSGQQTGELFF. The CDR3 nucleotides are TGCGCCAGCAGCTCAGGACAGCAAACCGGGGAGCTGTTTTTT.